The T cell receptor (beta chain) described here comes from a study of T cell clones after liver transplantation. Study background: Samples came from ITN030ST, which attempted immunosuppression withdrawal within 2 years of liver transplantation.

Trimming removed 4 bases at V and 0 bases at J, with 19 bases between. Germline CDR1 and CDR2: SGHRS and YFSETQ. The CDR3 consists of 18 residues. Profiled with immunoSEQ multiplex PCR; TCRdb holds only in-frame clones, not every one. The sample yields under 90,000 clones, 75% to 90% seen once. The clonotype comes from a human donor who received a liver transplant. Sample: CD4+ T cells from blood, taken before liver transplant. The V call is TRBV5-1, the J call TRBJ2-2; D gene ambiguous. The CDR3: CASSPIPISISNTGELFF. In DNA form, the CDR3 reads TGCGCCAGCAGCCCCATCCCCATTAGCATATCGAACACCGGGGAGCTGTTTTTT.